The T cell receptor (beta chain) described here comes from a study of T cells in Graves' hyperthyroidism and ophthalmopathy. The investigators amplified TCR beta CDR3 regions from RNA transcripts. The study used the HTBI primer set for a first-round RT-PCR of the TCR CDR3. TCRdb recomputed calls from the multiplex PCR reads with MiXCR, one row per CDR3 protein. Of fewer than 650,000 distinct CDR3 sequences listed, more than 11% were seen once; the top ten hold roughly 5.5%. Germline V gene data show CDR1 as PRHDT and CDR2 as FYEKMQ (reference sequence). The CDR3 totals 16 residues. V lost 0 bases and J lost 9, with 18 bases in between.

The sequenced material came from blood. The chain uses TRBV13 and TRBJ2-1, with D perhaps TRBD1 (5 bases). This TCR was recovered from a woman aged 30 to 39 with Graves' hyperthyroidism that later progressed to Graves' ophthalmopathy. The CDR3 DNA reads TGTGCCAGCAGCTTAGGTTCCGGACAACTAATAATTGAGCAGTTCTTC. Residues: CASSLGSGQLIIEQFF.